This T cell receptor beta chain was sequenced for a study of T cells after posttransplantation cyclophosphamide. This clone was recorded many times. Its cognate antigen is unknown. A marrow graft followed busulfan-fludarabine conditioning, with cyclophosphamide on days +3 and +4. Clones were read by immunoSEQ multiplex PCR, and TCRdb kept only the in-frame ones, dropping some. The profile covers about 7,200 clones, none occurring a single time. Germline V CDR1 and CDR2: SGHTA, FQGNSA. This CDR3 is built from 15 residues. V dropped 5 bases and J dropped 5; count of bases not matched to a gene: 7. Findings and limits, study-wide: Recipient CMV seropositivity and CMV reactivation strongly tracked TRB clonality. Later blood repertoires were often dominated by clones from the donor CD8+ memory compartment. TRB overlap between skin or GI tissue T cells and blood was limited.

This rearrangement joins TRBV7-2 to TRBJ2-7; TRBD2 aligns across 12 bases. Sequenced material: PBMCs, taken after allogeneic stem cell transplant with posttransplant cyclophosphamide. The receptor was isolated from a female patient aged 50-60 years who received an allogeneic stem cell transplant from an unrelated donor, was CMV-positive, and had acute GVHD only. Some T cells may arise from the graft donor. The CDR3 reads CASSQTSGSAHEQYF. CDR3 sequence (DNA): TGTGCCAGCAGCCAGACTAGCGGGAGCGCCCACGAGCAGTACTTC.